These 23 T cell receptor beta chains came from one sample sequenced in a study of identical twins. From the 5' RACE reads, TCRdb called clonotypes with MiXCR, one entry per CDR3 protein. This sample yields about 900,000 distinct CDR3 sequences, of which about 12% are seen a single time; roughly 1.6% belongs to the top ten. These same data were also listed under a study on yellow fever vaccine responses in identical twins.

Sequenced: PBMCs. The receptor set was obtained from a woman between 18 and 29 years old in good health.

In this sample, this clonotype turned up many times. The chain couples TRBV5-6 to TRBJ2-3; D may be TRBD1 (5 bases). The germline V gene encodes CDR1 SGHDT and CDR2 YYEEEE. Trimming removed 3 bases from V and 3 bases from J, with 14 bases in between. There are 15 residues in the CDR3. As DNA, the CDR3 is TGTGCCAGCAGCTCCCCCTGGGGCGGAACAGATACGCAGTATTTT. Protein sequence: CASSSPWGGTDTQYF.

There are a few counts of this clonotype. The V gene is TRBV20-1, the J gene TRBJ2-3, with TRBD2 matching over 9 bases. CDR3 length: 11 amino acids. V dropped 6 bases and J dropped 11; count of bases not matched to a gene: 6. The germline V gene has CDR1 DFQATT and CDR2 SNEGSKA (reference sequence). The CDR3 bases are TGCAGTGCCCAGAGCGGGAGGAGGCAGTATTTT. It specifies CSAQSGRRQYF.

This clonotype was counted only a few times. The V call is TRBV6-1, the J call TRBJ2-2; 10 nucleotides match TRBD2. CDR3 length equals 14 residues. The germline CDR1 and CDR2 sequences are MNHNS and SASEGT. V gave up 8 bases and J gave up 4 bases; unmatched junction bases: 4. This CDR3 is CASGAGGRTGELFF. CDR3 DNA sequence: TGTGCCAGCGGAGCGGGGGGGCGCACCGGGGAGCTGTTTTTT.

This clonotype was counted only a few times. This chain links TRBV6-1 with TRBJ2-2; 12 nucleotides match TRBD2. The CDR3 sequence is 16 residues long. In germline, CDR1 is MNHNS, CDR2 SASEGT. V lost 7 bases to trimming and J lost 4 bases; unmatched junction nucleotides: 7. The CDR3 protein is CASNVLAGGLTGELFF. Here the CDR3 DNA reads TGTGCCAGCAACGTACTAGCGGGGGGCCTCACCGGGGAGCTGTTTTTT.

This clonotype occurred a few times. CDR3 protein: CASSEAVPGGSQETQYF. CDR3 in DNA: TGTGCCAGCAGTGAAGCTGTTCCGGGGGGATCGCAAGAGACCCAGTACTTC. The V gene is TRBV2, the J gene TRBJ2-5, with 7 bases aligning to TRBD2. Germline V gene data show CDR1 as SNHLY and CDR2 as FYNNEI. CDR3 size: 17 residues. Trimming took 0 bases from V and 2 from J; bases not matched to a gene: 9.

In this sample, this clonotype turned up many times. CDR3 sequence: CASSQAPPQGLETQYF. The CDR3 DNA follows: TGCGCCAGCAGCCAAGCCCCGCCCCAGGGATTGGAGACCCAGTACTTC. V gene TRBV4-1 combines with J gene TRBJ2-5; D may be TRBD1 (5 bases). Deletions cut 1 base from V and 5 bases from J, with 17 bases between. This CDR3 spans 16 amino acids. Germline V gene lookup returns CDR1 MGHRA and CDR2 YSYEKL.

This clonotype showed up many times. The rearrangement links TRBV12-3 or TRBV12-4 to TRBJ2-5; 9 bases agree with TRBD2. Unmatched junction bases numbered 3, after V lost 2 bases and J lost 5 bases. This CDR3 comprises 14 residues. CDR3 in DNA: TGTGCCAGCAGTTTACTAGCGGGAAAGGAGACCCAGTACTTC. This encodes CASSLLAGKETQYF.

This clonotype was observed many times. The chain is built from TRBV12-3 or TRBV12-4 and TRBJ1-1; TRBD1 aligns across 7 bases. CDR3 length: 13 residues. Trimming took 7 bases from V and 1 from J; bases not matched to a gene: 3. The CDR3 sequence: CASKGTANTEAFF. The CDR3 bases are TGTGCCAGCAAGGGGACAGCGAACACTGAAGCTTTCTTT.

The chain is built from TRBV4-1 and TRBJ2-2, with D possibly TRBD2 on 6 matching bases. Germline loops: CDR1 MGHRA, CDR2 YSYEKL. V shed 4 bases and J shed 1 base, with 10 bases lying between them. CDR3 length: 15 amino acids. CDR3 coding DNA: TGCGCCAGCAGCCGGGACTTCGGGAACACCGGGGAGCTGTTTTTT. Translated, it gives CASSRDFGNTGELFF.

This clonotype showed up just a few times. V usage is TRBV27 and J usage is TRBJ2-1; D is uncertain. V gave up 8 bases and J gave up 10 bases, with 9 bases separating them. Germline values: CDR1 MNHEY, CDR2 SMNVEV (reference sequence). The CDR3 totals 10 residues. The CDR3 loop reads CASGLREQFF. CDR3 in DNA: TGTGCCAGCGGCCTTAGAGAGCAGTTCTTC.

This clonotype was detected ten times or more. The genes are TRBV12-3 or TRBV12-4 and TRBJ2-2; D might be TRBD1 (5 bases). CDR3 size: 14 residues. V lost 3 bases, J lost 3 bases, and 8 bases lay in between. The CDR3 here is CASSLRQYTGELFF. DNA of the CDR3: TGTGCCAGCAGTTTGAGACAGTACACCGGGGAGCTGTTTTTT.

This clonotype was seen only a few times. The CDR3 DNA reads TGCAGTGCTAGAGGCGCGGGACTCCGCGAGCAGTACTTC. Its protein product is CSARGAGLREQYF. This sequence joins TRBV20-1 and TRBJ2-7; tentative D call: TRBD2 (6 bases). Germline V gene sequence: CDR1 DFQATT, CDR2 SNEGSKA (reference sequence). This CDR3 is built from 13 residues. Trimming shortened V by 1 base and J by 6 bases, and 13 bases separated the two germline ends.

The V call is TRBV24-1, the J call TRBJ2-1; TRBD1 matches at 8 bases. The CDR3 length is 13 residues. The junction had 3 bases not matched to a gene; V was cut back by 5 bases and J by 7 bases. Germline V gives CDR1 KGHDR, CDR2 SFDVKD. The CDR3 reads CATSGQGSNEQFF. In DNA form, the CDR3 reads TGTGCCACCAGTGGACAGGGGAGTAATGAGCAGTTCTTC.

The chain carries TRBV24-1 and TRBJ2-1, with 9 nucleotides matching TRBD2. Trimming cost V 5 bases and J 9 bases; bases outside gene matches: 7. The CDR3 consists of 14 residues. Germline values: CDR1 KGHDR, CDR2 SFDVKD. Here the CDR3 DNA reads TGTGCCACCAGTGGGCGGGAGGGCCTCGGTGAGCAGTTCTTC. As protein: CATSGREGLGEQFF.

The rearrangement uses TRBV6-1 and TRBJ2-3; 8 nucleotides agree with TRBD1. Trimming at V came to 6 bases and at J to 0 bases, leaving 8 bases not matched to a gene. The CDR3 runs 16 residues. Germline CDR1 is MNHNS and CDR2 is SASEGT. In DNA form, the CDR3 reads TGTGCCAGCAGCCGCGGGCAGGGGGCTAGCACAGATACGCAGTATTTT. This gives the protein CASSRGQGASTDTQYF.

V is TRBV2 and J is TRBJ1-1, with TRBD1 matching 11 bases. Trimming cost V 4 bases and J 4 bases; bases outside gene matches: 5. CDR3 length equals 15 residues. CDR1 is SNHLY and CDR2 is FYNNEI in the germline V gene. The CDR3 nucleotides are TGTGCCAGCAGTGCTCCGGGACAGGGGGTCACTGAAGCTTTCTTT. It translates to CASSAPGQGVTEAFF. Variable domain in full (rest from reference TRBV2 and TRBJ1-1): EPEVTQTPSHQVTQMGQEVILRCVPISNHLYFYWYRQILGQKVEFLVSFYNNEISEKSEIFDDQFSVERPDGSNFTLKIRSTKLEDSAMYFCASSAPGQGVTEAFFGQGTRLTVV.

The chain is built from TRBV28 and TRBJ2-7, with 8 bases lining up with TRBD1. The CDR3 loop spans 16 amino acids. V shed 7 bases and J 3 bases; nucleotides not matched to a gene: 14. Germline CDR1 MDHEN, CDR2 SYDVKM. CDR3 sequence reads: CASIRDRSFSFYEQYF. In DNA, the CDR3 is TGTGCCAGCATTAGGGACAGGTCTTTTTCTTTCTACGAGCAGTACTTC.

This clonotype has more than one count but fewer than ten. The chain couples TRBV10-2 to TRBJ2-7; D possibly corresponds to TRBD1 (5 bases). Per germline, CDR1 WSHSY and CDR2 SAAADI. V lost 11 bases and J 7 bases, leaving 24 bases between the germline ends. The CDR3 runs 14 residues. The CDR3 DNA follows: TGCGCCTCCTCAAGGGGAAGCTCAGGGTATGAGCAGTACTTC. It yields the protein CASSRGSSGYEQYF.

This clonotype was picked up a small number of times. The DNA of the CDR3 is TGTGCCAGCAGAGCTGGGTATCCGCTGACAGGGGCGAACTATGGCTACACCTTC. It translates to CASRAGYPLTGANYGYTF. This sequence joins TRBV3-1 and TRBJ1-2, with 8 bases identical to TRBD1. Germline CDR1 reads LGHDT; CDR2 reads YNNKEL (reference sequence). This CDR3 has 18 amino acids. V gave up 6 bases and J gave up 2 bases; unmatched junction bases: 17.

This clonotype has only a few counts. This CDR3 is CATTGAVNNEQFF. The CDR3 DNA follows: TGTGCGACGACGGGGGCTGTCAACAATGAGCAGTTCTTC. The chain employs TRBV6-1 and TRBJ2-1; D may be TRBD1 or TRBD2 (6 bases each). Germline-derived CDR1 and CDR2 are MNHNS and SASEGT. CDR3 length: 13 amino acids.

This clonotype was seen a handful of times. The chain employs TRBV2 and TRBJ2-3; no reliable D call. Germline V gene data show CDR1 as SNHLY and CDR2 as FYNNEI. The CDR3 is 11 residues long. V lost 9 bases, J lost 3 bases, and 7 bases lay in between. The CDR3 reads CARGITDTQYF. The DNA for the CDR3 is TGTGCCAGAGGGATAACAGATACGCAGTATTTT.

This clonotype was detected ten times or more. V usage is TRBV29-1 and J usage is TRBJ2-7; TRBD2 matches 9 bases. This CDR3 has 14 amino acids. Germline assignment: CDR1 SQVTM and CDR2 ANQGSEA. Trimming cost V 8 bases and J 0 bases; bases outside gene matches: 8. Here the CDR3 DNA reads TGCAGCAACTCAAGCGGGAGGAACTCCTACGAGCAGTACTTC. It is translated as CSNSSGRNSYEQYF.

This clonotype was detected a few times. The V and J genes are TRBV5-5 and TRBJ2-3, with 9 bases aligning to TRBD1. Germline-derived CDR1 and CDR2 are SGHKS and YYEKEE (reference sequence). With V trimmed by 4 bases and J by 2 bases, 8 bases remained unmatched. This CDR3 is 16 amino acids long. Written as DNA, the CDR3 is TGTGCCAGCAGCAAGGGACAGGGTGGGTTCACAGATACGCAGTATTTT. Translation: CASSKGQGGFTDTQYF.